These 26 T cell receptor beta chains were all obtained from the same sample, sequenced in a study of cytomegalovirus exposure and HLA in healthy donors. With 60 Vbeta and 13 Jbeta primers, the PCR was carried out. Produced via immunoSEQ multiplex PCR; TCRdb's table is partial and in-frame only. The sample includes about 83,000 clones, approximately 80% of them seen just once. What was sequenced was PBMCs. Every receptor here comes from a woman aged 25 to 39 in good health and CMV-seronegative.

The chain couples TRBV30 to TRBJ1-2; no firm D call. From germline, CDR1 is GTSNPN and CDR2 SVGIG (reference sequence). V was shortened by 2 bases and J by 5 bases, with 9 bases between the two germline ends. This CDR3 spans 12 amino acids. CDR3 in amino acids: CAWSIGNYGYTF. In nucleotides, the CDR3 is TGTGCCTGGAGTATCGGTAATTATGGCTACACCTTC.

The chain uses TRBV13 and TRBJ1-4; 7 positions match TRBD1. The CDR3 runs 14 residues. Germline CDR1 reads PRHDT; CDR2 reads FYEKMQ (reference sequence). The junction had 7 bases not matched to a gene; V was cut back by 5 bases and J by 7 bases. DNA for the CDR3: TGTGCCAGCAGCGGAAGGGGACAGCCTGAAAAACTGTTTTTT. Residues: CASSGRGQPEKLFF.

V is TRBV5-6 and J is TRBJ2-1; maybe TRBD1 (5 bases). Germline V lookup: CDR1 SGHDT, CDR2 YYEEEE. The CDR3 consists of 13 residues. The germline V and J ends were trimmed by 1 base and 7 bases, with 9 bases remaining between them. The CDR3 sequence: CASSLLSGNEQFF. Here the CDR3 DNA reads TGTGCCAGCAGCTTGTTGTCAGGGAATGAGCAGTTCTTC.

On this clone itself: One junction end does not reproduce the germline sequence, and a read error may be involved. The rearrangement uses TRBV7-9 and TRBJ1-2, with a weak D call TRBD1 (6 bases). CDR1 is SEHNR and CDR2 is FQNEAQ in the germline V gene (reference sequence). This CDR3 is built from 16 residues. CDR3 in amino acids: CSSRPGTPKPNYGYTF. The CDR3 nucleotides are TGTTCCAGCAGACCGGGGACACCCAAACCTAACTATGGCTACACCTTC.

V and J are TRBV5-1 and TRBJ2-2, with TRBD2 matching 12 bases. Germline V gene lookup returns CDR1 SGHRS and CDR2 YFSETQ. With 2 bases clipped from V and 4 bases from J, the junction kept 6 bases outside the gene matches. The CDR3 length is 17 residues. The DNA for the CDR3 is TGCGCCAGCAGCTTACAACTAGCGGGAGGCCGCACCGGGGAGCTGTTTTTT. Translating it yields CASSLQLAGGRTGELFF.

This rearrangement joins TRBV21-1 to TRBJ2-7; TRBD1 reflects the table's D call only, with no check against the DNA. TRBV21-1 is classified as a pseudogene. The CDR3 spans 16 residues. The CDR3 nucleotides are TGTGCCAGCAGCAAAAAGGGGACAGGGCTACCCTACGAGCAGTACTTC. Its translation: CASSKKGTGLPYEQYF.

The CDR3 DNA reads TGTGCCAGCAGTGAAGTGGGGCTAAGCACAGATACGCAGTATTTT. Translated, it gives CASSEVGLSTDTQYF. The chain employs TRBV2 and TRBJ2-3, with D maybe TRBD1 (5 bases). Germline V CDR1 and CDR2: SNHLY, FYNNEI. The V and J ends lost 1 base and 0 bases respectively, with 8 bases between them. This CDR3 has 15 residues.

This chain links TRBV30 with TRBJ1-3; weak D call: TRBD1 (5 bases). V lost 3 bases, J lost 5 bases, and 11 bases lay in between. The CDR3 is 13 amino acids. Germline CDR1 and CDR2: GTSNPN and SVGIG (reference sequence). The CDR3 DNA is TGTGCCTGGAGCAGCGGGGGGAGAAACACCATATATTTT. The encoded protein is CAWSSGGRNTIYF.

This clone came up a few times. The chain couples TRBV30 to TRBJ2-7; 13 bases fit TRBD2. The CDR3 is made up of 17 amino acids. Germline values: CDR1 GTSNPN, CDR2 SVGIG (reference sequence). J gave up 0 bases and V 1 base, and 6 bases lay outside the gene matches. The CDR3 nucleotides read TGTGCCTGGAGTGACCGACTAGCGGGAGGATACTCCTACGAGCAGTACTTC. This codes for CAWSDRLAGGYSYEQYF.

DNA for the CDR3: TGTGCCAGCAGCTTAGACCTAGGTAGCGGAGGGCCTAACAATGAGCAGTTCTTC. It encodes CASSLDLGSGGPNNEQFF. The V and J genes are TRBV7-9 and TRBJ2-1; possible D gene TRBD2, 6 bases. This CDR3 has 18 amino acids. Germline lookup yields CDR1 SEHNR and CDR2 FQNEAQ (reference sequence). V gave up 1 base and J gave up 5 bases, with 21 bases separating them.

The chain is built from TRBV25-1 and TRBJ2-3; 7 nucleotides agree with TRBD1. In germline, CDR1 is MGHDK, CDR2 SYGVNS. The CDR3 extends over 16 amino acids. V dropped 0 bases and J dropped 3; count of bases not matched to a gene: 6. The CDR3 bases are TGTGCCAGCAGTGAATATTTGGACAGGTCTACAGATACGCAGTATTTT. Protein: CASSEYLDRSTDTQYF.

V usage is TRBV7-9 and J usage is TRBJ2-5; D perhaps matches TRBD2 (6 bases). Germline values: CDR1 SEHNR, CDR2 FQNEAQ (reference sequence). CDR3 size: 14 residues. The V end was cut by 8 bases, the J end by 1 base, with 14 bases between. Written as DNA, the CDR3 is TGTGCCAGCTCCTTCCCGGGACTCCAAGAGACCCAGTACTTC. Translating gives CASSFPGLQETQYF.

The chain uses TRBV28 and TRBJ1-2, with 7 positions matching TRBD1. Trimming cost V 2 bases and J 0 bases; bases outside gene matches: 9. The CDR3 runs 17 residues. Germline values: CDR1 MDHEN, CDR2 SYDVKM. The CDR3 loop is CASSLKGGLTSNYGYTF. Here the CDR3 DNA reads TGTGCCAGCAGTTTAAAAGGGGGCCTAACCTCTAACTATGGCTACACCTTC.

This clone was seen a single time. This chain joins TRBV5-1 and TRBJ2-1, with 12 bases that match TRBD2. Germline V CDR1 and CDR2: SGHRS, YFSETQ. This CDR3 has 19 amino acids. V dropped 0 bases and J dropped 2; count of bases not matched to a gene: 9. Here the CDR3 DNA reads TGCGCCAGCAGCTTGGAATGGCTAGCGGGAGGGCCGCCCTACAATGAGCAGTTCTTC. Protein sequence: CASSLEWLAGGPPYNEQFF.

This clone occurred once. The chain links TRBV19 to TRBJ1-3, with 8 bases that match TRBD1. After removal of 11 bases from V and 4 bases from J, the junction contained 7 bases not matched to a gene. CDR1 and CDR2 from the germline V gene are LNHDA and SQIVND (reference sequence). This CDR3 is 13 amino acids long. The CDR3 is CAGGQGGGNTIYF. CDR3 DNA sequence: TGTGCCGGTGGACAGGGAGGAGGAAACACCATATATTTT. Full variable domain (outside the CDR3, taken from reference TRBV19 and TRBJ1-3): DGGITQSPKYLFRKEGQNVTLSCEQNLNHDAMYWYRQDPGQGLRLIYYSQIVNDFQKGDIAEGYSVSREKKESFPLTVTSAQKNPTAFYLCAGGQGGGNTIYFGEGSWLTVV.

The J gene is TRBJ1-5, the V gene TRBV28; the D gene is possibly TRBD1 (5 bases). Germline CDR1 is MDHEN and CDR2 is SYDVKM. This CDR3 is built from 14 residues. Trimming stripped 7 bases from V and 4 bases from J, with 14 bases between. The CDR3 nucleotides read TGTGCCAGCACCCTGGGAGGGGTTAATCAGCCCCAGCATTTT. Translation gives CASTLGGVNQPQHF.

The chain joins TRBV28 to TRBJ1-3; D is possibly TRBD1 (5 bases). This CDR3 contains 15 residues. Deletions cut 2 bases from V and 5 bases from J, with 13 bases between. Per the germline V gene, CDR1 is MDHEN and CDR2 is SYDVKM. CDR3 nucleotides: TGTGCCAGCAGTTTACTCAGGGCTCAGCGAAACACCATATATTTT. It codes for CASSLLRAQRNTIYF.

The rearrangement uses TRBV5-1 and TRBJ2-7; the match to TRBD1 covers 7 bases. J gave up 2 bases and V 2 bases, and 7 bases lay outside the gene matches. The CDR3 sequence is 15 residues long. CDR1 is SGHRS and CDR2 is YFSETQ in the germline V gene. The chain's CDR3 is CASSLYRDRTYEQYF. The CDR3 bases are TGCGCCAGCAGCTTATATCGGGACAGAACCTACGAGCAGTACTTC.

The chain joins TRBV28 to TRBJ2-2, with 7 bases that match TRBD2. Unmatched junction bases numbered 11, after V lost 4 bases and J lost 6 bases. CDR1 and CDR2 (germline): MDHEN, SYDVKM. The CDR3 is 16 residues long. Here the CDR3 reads CASSSRREPTPGELFF. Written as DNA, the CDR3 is TGTGCCAGCAGTTCGAGGCGGGAGCCCACCCCCGGGGAGCTGTTTTTT.

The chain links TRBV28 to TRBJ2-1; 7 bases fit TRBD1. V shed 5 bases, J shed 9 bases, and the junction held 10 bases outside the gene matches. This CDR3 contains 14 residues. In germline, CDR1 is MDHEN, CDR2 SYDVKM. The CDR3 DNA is TGTGCCAGCAGTGAGGGACAGAAGGGTTTTGAGCAGTTCTTC. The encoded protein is CASSEGQKGFEQFF.

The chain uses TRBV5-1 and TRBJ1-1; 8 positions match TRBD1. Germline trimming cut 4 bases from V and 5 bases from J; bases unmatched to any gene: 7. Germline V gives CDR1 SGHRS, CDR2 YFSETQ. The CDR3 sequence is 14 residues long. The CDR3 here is CASSVNRGKTEAFF. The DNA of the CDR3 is TGCGCCAGCAGCGTAAACAGGGGGAAAACTGAAGCTTTCTTT.

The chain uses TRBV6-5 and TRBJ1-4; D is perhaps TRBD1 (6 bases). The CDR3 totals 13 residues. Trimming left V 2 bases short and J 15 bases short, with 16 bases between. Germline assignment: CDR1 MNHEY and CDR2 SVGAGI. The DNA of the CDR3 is TGTGCCAGCAGTTACGACGGACAGTCTAACATGTTTTTT. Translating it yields CASSYDGQSNMFF.

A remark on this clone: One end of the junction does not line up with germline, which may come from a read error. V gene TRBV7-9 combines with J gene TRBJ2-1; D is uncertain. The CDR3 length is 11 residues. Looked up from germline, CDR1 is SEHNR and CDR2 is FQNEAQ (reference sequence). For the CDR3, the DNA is TGTTCCAGCACCCTAACCAATGAGCAGTTCTTC. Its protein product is CSSTLTNEQFF.

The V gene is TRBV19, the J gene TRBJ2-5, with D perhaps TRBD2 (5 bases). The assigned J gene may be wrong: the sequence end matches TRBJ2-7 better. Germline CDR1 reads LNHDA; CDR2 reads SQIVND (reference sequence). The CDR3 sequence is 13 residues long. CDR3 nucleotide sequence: TGTGCCAGTAGTTTTAACCGCGGGTACGAGCAGTACTTC. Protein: CASSFNRGYEQYF.

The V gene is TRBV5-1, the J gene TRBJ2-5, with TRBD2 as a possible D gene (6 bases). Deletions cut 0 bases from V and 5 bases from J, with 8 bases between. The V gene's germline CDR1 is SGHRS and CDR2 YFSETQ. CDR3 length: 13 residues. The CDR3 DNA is TGCGCCAGCAGCTTGGCTGGGGGGGAGACCCAGTACTTC. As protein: CASSLAGGETQYF. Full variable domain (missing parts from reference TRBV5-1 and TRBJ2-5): KAGVTQTPRYLIKTRGQQVTLSCSPISGHRSVSWYQQTPGQGLQFLFEYFSETQRNKGNFPGRFSGRQFSNSRSEMNVSTLELGDSALYLCASSLAGGETQYFGPGTRLLVL.

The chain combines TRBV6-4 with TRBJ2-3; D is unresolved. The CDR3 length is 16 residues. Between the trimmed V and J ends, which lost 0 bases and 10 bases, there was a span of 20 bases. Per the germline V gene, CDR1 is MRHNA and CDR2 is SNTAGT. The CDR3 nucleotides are TGTGCCAGCAGTGACTCGGTCGCGGCCGCCAGTAACCCGCAGTATTTT. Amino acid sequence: CASSDSVAAASNPQYF.